Below are 4 T cell receptor beta chains sequenced from a single sample in a study of PD-L1 blockade in urothelial cancer. The table came from immunoSEQ multiplex PCR; TCRdb's copy has only in-frame clones and leaves some out. The data contain roughly 91,000 clones, under 90% of them singletons. Described time point: pretreatment peripheral blood. Sample: PBMCs, taken around atezolizumab (anti-PD-L1) treatment. These receptors all come from a man aged 55 to 70 with urothelial cancer.

The CDR3 DNA sequence: TGTGCCAGCAGCCGCCGGGGAGGGCAAACAACTAATGAAAAACTGTTTTTT. Protein product: CASSRRGGQTTNEKLFF. The V gene is TRBV7-2, the J gene TRBJ1-4; D is unresolved. Trimming cost V 5 bases and J 0 bases, with 16 bases left between them. Per germline, CDR1 SGHTA and CDR2 FQGNSA. The CDR3 consists of 17 residues.

The chain has TRBV14 and TRBJ1-2, with 7 bases aligning to TRBD1. The CDR3 is made up of 14 amino acids. CDR1 and CDR2 (germline): SGHDN, FVKESK. With 3 bases clipped from V and 5 bases from J, the junction kept 6 bases outside the gene matches. CDR3 DNA: TGTGCCAGCAGCCAGATAGGACAGGTTTATGGCTACACCTTC. Its translation: CASSQIGQVYGYTF.

This chain joins TRBV6-1 and TRBJ1-5, with TRBD1 matching over 12 bases. CDR1 and CDR2 (germline): MNHNS, SASEGT. V was clipped by 3 bases and J by 7 bases; unmatched bases: 13. This CDR3 region has 18 residues. The CDR3 here is CASSDELPGTGGGQPQHF. The DNA of the CDR3 is TGTGCCAGCAGTGACGAACTCCCCGGGACAGGGGGCGGACAGCCCCAGCATTTT.

The rearrangement links TRBV19 to TRBJ1-2, with D hard to call. Trimming removed 6 bases from V and 1 base from J, with 15 bases in between. This CDR3 comprises 15 residues. CDR1 is LNHDA, CDR2 SQIVND, per germline (reference sequence). The CDR3 reads CASRLGGGLNYGYTF. The CDR3 bases are TGTGCCAGTAGATTGGGAGGCGGACTTAACTATGGCTACACCTTC.